This T cell receptor (beta chain) was captured in a study of CD8 T cells in Susac syndrome. General study findings and limits: By the study's own acknowledgment, its TCR sequencing and HLA analysis included relatively few individuals.

Blood CD8+ and CD4+ T cells underwent high-throughput TCR beta sequencing. The patients who served as multiple sclerosis controls were treatment-naive and had stable or active relapsing-remitting disease that fulfilled the revised McDonald criteria. While CD8+ and CD4+ T cells were isolated negatively, TEMRA cells were enriched by FACS. Random hexamers were used to reverse transcribe an amount of about 0.45 to 1 ug RNA. TCRdb called the immunoSEQ multiplex PCR reads again in MiXCR, with one record for every CDR3 protein. The sample records more than 95,000 distinct CDR3 sequences, approximately 93% being singletons. Concerning this clonotype: Its matching antigen is unknown.

The clonotype comes from a human donor with multiple sclerosis. The material sequenced was CD8+ T cells from PBMCs.

CDR3 DNA sequence: TGTGCCAGCAGCTCCCCTTTGGTAGCGGGAGGGCCAGCGCAGTATTTT. Protein: CASSSPLVAGGPAQYF. The genes are TRBV7-9 and TRBJ2-3; TRBD2 aligns across 11 bases. Germline-derived CDR1 and CDR2 are SEHNR and FQNEAQ (reference sequence). V dropped 4 bases and J dropped 10; count of bases not matched to a gene: 13. The length of the CDR3 is 16 residues.